This entry concerns a single TCR beta chain. A few counts support this clone. It lacks a known antigen. No quality values exist for individual bases; no much larger clone is one base distant. These data come from a study of blood T cell repertoires in COVID-19 (dated by TCRdb to 2020 to 2021). Context from the whole study: Samples from collaborators originated in the United States, Italy and Spain and spanned both the acute and convalescent phases of COVID-19. A de-identified subject ID, COVID-19 status, age in years and sex were almost always included in the sample metadata. Where HLA class I and class II types were available, the types were taken from metadata supplied by the sample provider, not from assay-based typing. The material from the prospective study consisted of cDNA or gDNA derived from T cells, B-cell-depleted T cells, or PBMCs. Samples were obtained from the ongoing ImmuneRACE study (first 160 participants) and from over 1,000 subjects provided by 6 global collaborators. The repertoires were released in a freely available public database intended as a resource for research on the immune response to SARS-CoV-2. Deeply sampled blood TCRbeta repertoires from subjects exposed to, actively infected with, or recovered from COVID-19 were included in the dataset.

The immunoSEQ Assay, a bias-controlled multiplex PCR, was used to amplify TCRbeta CDR3 regions from genomic DNA. Concerning the study's data processing: The number of nucleated cells in each sample was estimated from the amplification of reference gene primers within the assay. To quantify the absolute abundance of each unique TCRbeta CDR3 rearrangement, sequence reads were collapsed and filtered. For each sample, productive Simpson clonality was calculated as the square root of Simpson's diversity index over productive rearrangements. In TCRdb, the immuneACCESS table is reduced to in-frame sequences with V and J assigned. These tables do not hold every clone; where another copy was compared, an unresolved V gene accounts for under half, and the others remain unexplained. The V and J calls and clone size come from that table; D and trimming were worked out from the DNA. In all, the sample holds over 150,000 clones, and approximately 81% of those were seen once. Roughly an eighth of the sample goes to the ten largest clones.

Counted from cysteine to phenylalanine, this CDR3 has 15 amino acids. Left in the record is the CDR3 DNA by itself, 45 bases read in frame from the first base. Per the germline V gene, KGHSH is the CDR1 and LQKENI is the CDR2. V trim: 3 bases; J trim: 7 bases; unmatched bases: 7. Overall study results and their limits: The amount of clinical and demographic metadata varied by source and participant and was provided uncurated.

Each collaborating institution followed its own protocols to collect whole blood in K2EDTA tubes. For TCRbeta analysis, collaborators shipped samples as frozen whole blood, isolated PBMCs, or DNA extracted from either of those sample types. The chain employs TRBV18 and TRBJ2-5; TRBD1 agrees with 11 junctional bases. The sequence came from a man younger than 35 with active or convalescent COVID-19. The sample comprised peripheral blood. The CDR3 amino acid sequence is: CASSPRTGGFVTQYF. The sequenced DNA is TGTGCCAGCTCACCCAGGACAGGGGGCTTCGTGACCCAGTACTTC. Reference TRBV18 and TRBJ2-5 genes cover what lies past the CDR3, so the full variable domain is NAGVMQNPRHLVRRRGQEARLRCSPMKGHSHVYWYRQLPEEGLKFMVYLQKENIIDESGMPKERFSAEFPKEGPSILRIQQVVRGDSAAYFCASSPRTGGFVTQYFGPGTRLLVL.